The rows below give T cell receptor beta chains drawn from one sample of a study of CD8 T cells in Susac syndrome. TCRdb recomputed calls from the immunoSEQ multiplex PCR reads with MiXCR, one row per CDR3 protein. The repertoire holds approximately 260,000 distinct CDR3 sequences, 90% to 96% seen once, with about 0.094% in the top ten. Sequences were obtained from CD4+ T cells from PBMCs. The receptor source for this set is a human donor with Susac syndrome. The CDR3 runs from the conserved cysteine through the conserved F or W. D genes are given only for firm matches. Some rows have no size entry. The others give once, few or many, or a class for an expanded clone.

>TRBD2|TRBV6-5|TRBJ2-7|NA
TGTGCCATTGGGACTAGCCGTGAGCAGTACTTC
CAIGTSREQYF
>NA|TRBV1|TRBJ2-2|NA
TGCACCAGCAGCCAAAACCTACACCGGCGACTAGCGGCCGCGTCGAACACCGGGGAGCTGTTTTTT
CTSSQNLHRRLAAASNTGELFF
>NA|TRBV29-1|TRBJ2-1|NA
TGCAGCGTTGAAGGTCTGGATGAGCAGTTCTTC
CSVEGLDEQFF
>NA|TRBV2|TRBJ2-7|NA
TGTGCCAGCAGACAAACGGGACCTTCCTACGAGCAGTACTTC
CASRQTGPSYEQYF
>NA|TRBV3-1|TRBJ1-2|NA
TGTGCCAGCAGAAATACTTATGGCTACACCTTC
CASRNTYGYTF
>NA|TRBV20-1|TRBJ1-5|NA
TGCAGTGCTAGCCCAGGGCTTAGCAATCAGCCCCAGCATTTT
CSASPGLSNQPQHF
>NA|TRBV12-5|TRBJ2-2|NA
TGTGCTAGTGGCCCCAACACCTATGGCACCGGGGAGCTGTTTTTT
CASGPNTYGTGELFF
>TRBD2|TRBV7-8|TRBJ2-7|NA
TGTGCCAGCACCCGACTAGCTGAATCCTACGAGCAGTACTTC
CASTRLAESYEQYF
>NA|TRBV28|TRBJ2-1|NA
TGTGCCAGCAGTTTACAAGCGGGTTACTACAATGAGCAGTTCTTC
CASSLQAGYYNEQFF
>TRBD2|TRBV14|TRBJ2-5|NA
TGTGCCAGCAGTCGGAGACTAGCGGGAGGGCCCGGGGAGACCCAGTACTTC
CASSRRLAGGPGETQYF
>NA|TRBV4-1|TRBJ2-1|NA
TGCGCCAGCAGCCAAGCGGGAGCTGCTGGGAATGAGCAGTTCTTC
CASSQAGAAGNEQFF
>NA|TRBV29-1|TRBJ1-1|NA
TGCAGCGCTACTAACAGGAGACAAATGAACACTGAAGCTTTCTTT
CSATNRRQMNTEAFF
>TRBD1|TRBV28|TRBJ1-5|NA
TGTGCCAGCAGAATTACAGGGGGAGATAGCAATCAGCCCCAGCATTTT
CASRITGGDSNQPQHF
>NA|TRBV29-1|TRBJ2-5|NA
TGCAGCGTAAGCCAGGGCGAGACCCAGTACTTC
CSVSQGETQYF
>TRBD1|TRBV20-1|TRBJ1-5|once
TGCAGTGCTACGGACAGGGCCAATCAGCCCCAGCATTTT
CSATDRANQPQHF
>TRBD2|TRBV7-3|TRBJ2-3|NA
TGTGCCAGCAGCACGGGACTAGCGGGAGTGGGGAGCACAGATACGCAGTATTTT
CASSTGLAGVGSTDTQYF
>TRBD1|TRBV4-2|TRBJ1-5|once
TGTGCCAACGCACGGCGGACAGGGGACAATCAGCCCCAGCATTTT
CANARRTGDNQPQHF
>NA|TRBV7-9|TRBJ2-5|NA
TGTGCCAGCAGCTTAGGGTCTCCGGCAGGGGCAGAGACCCAGTACTTC
CASSLGSPAGAETQYF
>NA|TRBV24-1|TRBJ2-2|NA
TGTGCCACCAGGGCCCGTACTACCGGGGAGCTGTTTTTT
CATRARTTGELFF
>TRBD1|TRBV18|TRBJ1-2|NA
TGTGCCAGCTCACCAGCGGGACCGGGACAGGGGTTATCCGGTGGCTACACCTTC
CASSPAGPGQGLSGGYTF
>NA|TRBV9|TRBJ2-1|once
TGTGCCAGCAGCGTAGAGGTTGAGCAGTTCTTC
CASSVEVEQFF
>NA|TRBV20-1|TRBJ2-7|once
TGCAGTGCTGGGCCGCGGTACGAGCAGTACTTC
CSAGPRYEQYF
>NA|TRBV20-1|TRBJ2-6|NA
TGCAGTGCCAAAACAGGGTCTGGGGCCAACGTCCTGACTTTC
CSAKTGSGANVLTF
>NA|TRBV5-6|TRBJ2-3|NA
TGTGCCAGCAGCTTGGAACTATCTAGCACAGATACGCAGTATTTT
CASSLELSSTDTQYF
>NA|TRBV9|TRBJ2-5|once
TGTGCCAGCAGCGTAATAGGAGAGACCCAGTACTTC
CASSVIGETQYF
>TRBD1|TRBV20-1|TRBJ1-1|NA
TGCAGTGCGAACCACAGGGGCATGAACACTGAAGCTTTCTTT
CSANHRGMNTEAFF
>NA|TRBV15|TRBJ2-1|NA
TGTGCCACCAGCAGCGGACACCAAGTATACAATGAGCAGTTCTTC
CATSSGHQVYNEQFF
>NA|TRBV7-6|TRBJ2-7|NA
TGTGCCAGCAGCTTAGCGCCGGGACCAGACTACGAGCAGTACTTC
CASSLAPGPDYEQYF
>NA|TRBV7-2|TRBJ1-2|NA
TGTGCCAGCAGCTCCCGACAGGAACATGGCTACACCTTC
CASSSRQEHGYTF
>NA|TRBV28|TRBJ2-1|NA
TGTGCCAGCAGTTTAGGAGGGGACAGAGACAATGAGCAGTTCTTC
CASSLGGDRDNEQFF
>TRBD2|TRBV18|TRBJ2-7|NA
TGTGCCAGCTCACCGAGGCTAGCGGGAAACTACGAGCAGTACTTC
CASSPRLAGNYEQYF
>NA|TRBV3-1|TRBJ1-1|NA
TGTGCCAGCAGCCAATCGTTTTCTTACACTGAAGCTTTCTTT
CASSQSFSYTEAFF
>NA|TRBV27|TRBJ2-6|NA
TGTGCCAGCAGGCGCGGGGCCAACGTCCTGACTTTC
CASRRGANVLTF
>NA|TRBV30|TRBJ2-7|NA
TGTGCCTGGAGTGTACTTGGAGCCTACGAGCAGTACTTC
CAWSVLGAYEQYF
>TRBD1|TRBV13|TRBJ2-7|NA
TGTGCCAGCAGACGACAGGGGGGAGGAGAGCAGTACTTC
CASRRQGGGEQYF